This T cell receptor (beta chain) came from a study of cytomegalovirus exposure and HLA in healthy donors. All donors participated as healthy donors of bone marrow. PCR used 60 Vbeta primers and 13 Jbeta primers. Method: immunoSEQ multiplex PCR; TCRdb's copy keeps in-frame clones and lacks some. The sample carries around 170,000 clones, over 70% recorded once. CDR1 and CDR2 (germline): SGDLS, YYNGEE. CDR3 length: 18 residues. Germline trimming cut 0 bases from V and 0 bases from J; bases unmatched to any gene: 7. This clonotype was obtained from a woman aged 45-60 years in good health and CMV-seropositive. The chain links TRBV9 to TRBJ2-3, with TRBD2 matching 10 bases. Specimen: PBMCs. The DNA of the CDR3 is TGTGCCAGCAGCGTAGTAGCGGGGGGTACCTTAAGCACAGATACGCAGTATTTT. Protein product: CASSVVAGGTLSTDTQYF.